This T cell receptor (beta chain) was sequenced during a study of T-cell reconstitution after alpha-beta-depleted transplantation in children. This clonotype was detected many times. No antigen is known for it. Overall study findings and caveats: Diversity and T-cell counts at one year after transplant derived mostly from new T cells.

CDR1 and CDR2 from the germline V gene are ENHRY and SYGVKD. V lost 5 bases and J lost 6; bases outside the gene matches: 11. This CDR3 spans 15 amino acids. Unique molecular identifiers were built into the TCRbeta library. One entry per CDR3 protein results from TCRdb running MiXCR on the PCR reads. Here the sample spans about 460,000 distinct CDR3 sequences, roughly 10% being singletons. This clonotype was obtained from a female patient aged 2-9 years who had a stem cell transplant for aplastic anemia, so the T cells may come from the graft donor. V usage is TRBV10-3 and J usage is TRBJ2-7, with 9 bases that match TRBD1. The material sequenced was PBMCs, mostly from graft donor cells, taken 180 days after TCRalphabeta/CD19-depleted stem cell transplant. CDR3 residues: CAISSQGTGRVEQYV. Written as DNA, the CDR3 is TGTGCCATCAGTTCACAAGGGACAGGGAGAGTCGAGCAGTACGTC.